Below are 9 T cell receptor beta chains sequenced from a single sample in a study of graft-versus-host responses after intestinal transplantation. Which antigens these TCRs recognize remains unknown. The assay was immunoSEQ multiplex PCR, and TCRdb's table has in-frame clones only and misses some. Altogether roughly 90,000 clones are present, approximately 89% being singletons, with the ten largest covering 0.35%. The sequenced sample was unstimulated CD4+ T cells sorted from spleen or lymph node cells, obtained before transplant. These receptors were collected from a human donor who was the organ donor for an intestinal transplant.

This chain connects TRBV5-1 to TRBJ2-5, with D maybe TRBD2 (6 bases). This CDR3 spans 17 amino acids. CDR1 and CDR2 (germline): SGHRS, YFSETQ. Deletions cut 0 bases from V and 1 base from J, with 16 bases between. In DNA form, the CDR3 reads TGCGCCAGCAGCTTGGTGCCGGGGACTGGGCGCCAAGAGACCCAGTACTTC. It codes for CASSLVPGTGRQETQYF.

CDR3 sequence reads: CAWSPESGYQPQHF. For the CDR3, the DNA is TGTGCCTGGAGTCCCGAGTCAGGGTATCAGCCCCAGCATTTT. This chain joins TRBV30 and TRBJ1-5, with a tentative D call TRBD1 (5 bases). This CDR3 has 14 amino acids. V shed 2 bases and J shed 5 bases, with 13 bases lying between them. The germline CDR1 and CDR2 sequences are GTSNPN and SVGIG (reference sequence).

The chain employs TRBV29-1 and TRBJ2-3; weak D call: TRBD1 (6 bases). The V gene lost 5 bases and the J gene lost 0 bases, with 12 bases spanning the gap. This CDR3 contains 14 residues. Germline CDR1 is SQVTM and CDR2 is ANQGSEA. The CDR3 DNA is TGCAGCGTTTTGCCAGGGGCCAGCACAGATACGCAGTATTTT. Translating it yields CSVLPGASTDTQYF.

This clone was recorded once. CDR3 nucleotide sequence: TGCGCCAGCAGAATGAACGGACTCCCGCAGTATTTT. Amino acids: CASRMNGLPQYF. The chain recombines TRBV5-1 with TRBJ2-3; tentatively, D is TRBD2 (5 bases). This CDR3 region has 12 residues. V lost 5 bases, J lost 10 bases, and 14 bases lay in between. CDR1 and CDR2 from the germline V gene are SGHRS and YFSETQ.

V usage is TRBV11-2 and J usage is TRBJ2-1; D not resolved. V lost 4 bases, J lost 6 bases, and 16 bases lay in between. CDR1 and CDR2 (germline): SGHAT, FQNNGV. The CDR3 is 15 amino acids. CDR3 in amino acids: CASSSTLIETNEQFF. CDR3 nucleotide sequence: TGTGCCAGCAGCTCGACATTAATTGAGACCAATGAGCAGTTCTTC.

The rearrangement joins TRBV29-1 to TRBJ1-3; 9 nucleotides line up with TRBD1. Losses at the gene ends were 0 bases for V and 3 bases for J; bases not matched to a gene: 3. The CDR3 contains 15 residues. Looked up from germline, CDR1 is SQVTM and CDR2 is ANQGSEA. CDR3 nucleotides: TGCAGCGTTGAAGACGGGACAGGGCGTGGAAACACCATATATTTT. This gives the protein CSVEDGTGRGNTIYF.

This clone was counted once. V is TRBV18 and J is TRBJ1-3; D gene ambiguous. CDR1 and CDR2 from the germline V gene are KGHSH and LQKENI. The CDR3 is 18 residues long. Trimming took off 3 bases at V and 2 bases at J, with 20 bases between the two ends. CDR3 DNA sequence: TGTGCCAGCTCACCGTTGGGCTACGGGATATCACCTGGAAACACCATATATTTT. Translation gives CASSPLGYGISPGNTIYF.

This clone is a singleton in its sample. This chain joins TRBV11-3 and TRBJ1-1, with unresolved D. The CDR3 length is 13 residues. Germline CDR1 is SGHNT and CDR2 is YENEEA. V was clipped by 0 bases and J by 1 base, with 3 bases between them. CDR3 sequence reads: CASSLEQNTEAFF. The CDR3 nucleotides read TGTGCCAGCAGCTTAGAACAGAACACTGAAGCTTTCTTT.

The chain joins TRBV27 to TRBJ1-5; D ambiguous. Trimming cost V 0 bases and J 5 bases, with 11 bases left between them. Germline V CDR1 and CDR2: MNHEY, SMNVEV (reference sequence). The CDR3 has 15 residues. Here the CDR3 DNA reads TGTGCCAGCAGTTTATCTGCGCCGTCTTATCAGCCCCAGCATTTT. Translation gives CASSLSAPSYQPQHF.